One sample yielded the 15 T cell receptor beta chains listed below, sequenced in a study of PD-1 blockade in mismatch repair-deficient tumors. TCRdb keeps only in-frame clones here, not all; method: immunoSEQ multiplex PCR. This sample has approximately 100,000 clones; 82% occur once, and the top ten carry 6.3%. The specimen was peripheral blood, collected roughly 35 weeks after starting pembrolizumab. Receptors were obtained from an adult with mismatch repair-deficient cancer.

The chain combines TRBV5-6 with TRBJ2-1; 9 nucleotides agree with TRBD2. Germline-derived CDR1 and CDR2 are SGHDT and YYEEEE. V shed 4 bases and J 8 bases; nucleotides not matched to a gene: 16. The CDR3 length is 17 residues. The CDR3 loop reads CASSHGLAGVGSDEQFF. CDR3 sequence (DNA): TGTGCCAGCAGCCATGGATTAGCGGGAGTAGGCTCGGATGAGCAGTTCTTC.

The genes are TRBV19 and TRBJ2-5, with D unclear. The V gene lost 3 bases and the J gene lost 1 base, with 6 bases spanning the gap. In germline, CDR1 is LNHDA, CDR2 SQIVND (reference sequence). CDR3 length: 13 amino acids. The CDR3 is CASSIPPQETQYF. The CDR3, as DNA: TGTGCCAGTAGTATCCCCCCCCAAGAGACCCAGTACTTC.

The rearrangement links TRBV5-1 to TRBJ1-3, with no clear D. Trimming shortened V by 2 bases and J by 0 bases, and 12 bases separated the two germline ends. CDR1 and CDR2 from the germline V gene are SGHRS and YFSETQ. This CDR3 spans 16 amino acids. The CDR3 nucleotides are TGCGCCAGCAGCTTACAAGTCCTAACCTCTGGAAACACCATATATTTT. Residues: CASSLQVLTSGNTIYF.

This chain links TRBV7-9 with TRBJ2-5; 8 positions agree with TRBD2. The CDR3 totals 14 residues. The ends lost 5 bases at V and 5 bases at J; junction bases unmatched: 7. The germline V gene encodes CDR1 SEHNR and CDR2 FQNEAQ (reference sequence). The CDR3 nucleotides read TGTGCCAGCAGCAGTGCGGGAGGAGTGGAGACCCAGTACTTC. Translated, it gives CASSSAGGVETQYF.

This clone was seen once. The chain links TRBV9 to TRBJ1-2, with D possibly being TRBD1 (5 bases). CDR3 length: 14 residues. Germline V gives CDR1 SGDLS, CDR2 YYNGEE. V lost 4 bases and J lost 14, with 24 bases in between. This CDR3 reads CASSRSDGPGTRTF. The CDR3 DNA reads as TGTGCCAGCAGCAGGTCGGACGGACCCGGGACGAGGACCTTC.

The V and J genes are TRBV11-2 and TRBJ1-1; 7 bases fit TRBD1. Germline V gene lookup returns CDR1 SGHAT and CDR2 FQNNGV. V was clipped by 4 bases and J by 0 bases; unmatched bases: 11. The CDR3 spans 17 residues. The CDR3 loop reads CASSSRRTGTVNTEAFF. CDR3 coding DNA: TGTGCCAGCAGCTCCCGACGGACAGGAACAGTGAACACTGAAGCTTTCTTT. The entire variable domain, with the rest obtained from reference TRBV11-2 and TRBJ1-1, is as follows: EAGVAQSPRYKIIEKRQSVAFWCNPISGHATLYWYQQILGQGPKLLIQFQNNGVVDDSQLPKDRFSAERLKGVDSTLKIQPAKLEDSAVYLCASSSRRTGTVNTEAFFGQGTRLTVV.

In this sample, this clone turned up a few times. The chain carries TRBV29-1 and TRBJ2-1; 9 bases are shared with TRBD2. Trimming took 6 bases from V and 6 from J; bases not matched to a gene: 6. Looked up from germline, CDR1 is SQVTM and CDR2 is ANQGSEA. The CDR3 runs to 13 residues. CDR3 sequence reads: CSVDSGGINEQFF. CDR3 in DNA: TGCAGCGTCGACAGCGGGGGGATCAATGAGCAGTTCTTC.

The chain uses TRBV5-8 and TRBJ2-7; no definite D call. Germline V gene data show CDR1 as SGHTS and CDR2 as YDEGEE. V gave up 1 base and J gave up 2 bases, with 10 bases separating them. The CDR3 consists of 14 residues. CDR3 coding DNA: TGTGCCAGCAGCTTGAGTCAGGTAACCTACGAGCAGTACTTC. It is translated as CASSLSQVTYEQYF.

This clone was observed once. This CDR3 is CASSLGAGTVSYEQYF. The CDR3 DNA reads as TGTGCCAGCAGCTTGGGCGCCGGGACAGTATCCTACGAGCAGTACTTC. The V and J genes are TRBV5-6 and TRBJ2-7; 7 bases align to TRBD1. The CDR3 spans 16 residues. The V and J ends lost 0 bases and 1 base, in that order; junction bases with no gene match: 7. From germline, CDR1 is SGHDT and CDR2 YYEEEE.

This clone was detected once. J is TRBJ2-3 and V is TRBV9; 11 nucleotides line up with TRBD2. Trimming cost V 0 bases and J 0 bases; bases outside gene matches: 9. The CDR3 is made up of 19 amino acids. Germline V gene data show CDR1 as SGDLS and CDR2 as YYNGEE. The CDR3 DNA reads as TGTGCCAGCAGCGTAGCTGAAGGACTAGCGGGTACTAGCACAGATACGCAGTATTTT. Translating gives CASSVAEGLAGTSTDTQYF.

The rearrangement uses TRBV14 and TRBJ1-1; no firm D call. Germline CDR1 reads SGHDN; CDR2 reads FVKESK. The ends were cut back, 0 bases at V and 4 bases at J, with 9 bases in the middle. This CDR3 contains 14 residues. The CDR3 sequence: CASSQDRGFTEAFF. DNA of the CDR3: TGTGCCAGCAGCCAAGATCGAGGGTTCACTGAAGCTTTCTTT. Variable domain in full (rest from reference TRBV14 and TRBJ1-1): EAGVTQFPSHSVIEKGQTVTLRCDPISGHDNLYWYRRVMGKEIKFLLHFVKESKQDESGMPNNRFLAERTGGTYSTLKVQPAELEDSGVYFCASSQDRGFTEAFFGQGTRLTVV.

The gene calls are TRBV6-6 and TRBJ2-1; possibly TRBD2 for D (6 bases). In germline, CDR1 is MNHNY, CDR2 SVGAGI (reference sequence). The length of the CDR3 is 14 residues. Trimming took off 7 bases at V and 6 bases at J, with 16 bases between the two ends. This chain's CDR3 is CASTGGERGNEQFF. The CDR3 DNA is TGTGCCAGCACTGGAGGGGAACGGGGCAATGAGCAGTTCTTC.

CDR3 bases: TGTGCCAGCTCACCACCGGGGACAGGGGACACTGAAGCTTTCTTT. Its protein product is CASSPPGTGDTEAFF. The rearrangement uses TRBV18 and TRBJ1-1; TRBD1 matches 10 bases. This CDR3 spans 15 amino acids. V shed 0 bases, J shed 3 bases, and the junction held 1 base outside the gene matches. Germline CDR1 reads KGHSH; CDR2 reads LQKENI. The full variable domain, its missing parts supplied by reference TRBV18 and TRBJ1-1, is NAGVMQNPRHLVRRRGQEARLRCSPMKGHSHVYWYRQLPEEGLKFMVYLQKENIIDESGMPKERFSAEFPKEGPSILRIQQVVRGDSAAYFCASSPPGTGDTEAFFGQGTRLTVV.

The chain employs TRBV5-1 and TRBJ1-1; D may be TRBD1 (5 bases). Germline lookup yields CDR1 SGHRS and CDR2 YFSETQ. The germline V and J ends were trimmed by 5 bases and 3 bases, with 17 bases remaining between them. The CDR3 is 15 amino acids. DNA for the CDR3: TGCGCCAGCAGGGGGGACTCCGGAGATCACACTGAAGCTTTCTTT. It codes for CASRGDSGDHTEAFF.

The V call is TRBV9, the J call TRBJ2-4, with a weak D call TRBD1 (6 bases). Germline V CDR1 and CDR2: SGDLS, YYNGEE. V lost 4 bases and J lost 0, with 20 bases in between. CDR3 length equals 18 residues. In DNA, the CDR3 is TGTGCCAGCAGCCTCTCCCGGACAGACCATTTAGCCAAAAACATTCAGTACTTC. Translation gives CASSLSRTDHLAKNIQYF.